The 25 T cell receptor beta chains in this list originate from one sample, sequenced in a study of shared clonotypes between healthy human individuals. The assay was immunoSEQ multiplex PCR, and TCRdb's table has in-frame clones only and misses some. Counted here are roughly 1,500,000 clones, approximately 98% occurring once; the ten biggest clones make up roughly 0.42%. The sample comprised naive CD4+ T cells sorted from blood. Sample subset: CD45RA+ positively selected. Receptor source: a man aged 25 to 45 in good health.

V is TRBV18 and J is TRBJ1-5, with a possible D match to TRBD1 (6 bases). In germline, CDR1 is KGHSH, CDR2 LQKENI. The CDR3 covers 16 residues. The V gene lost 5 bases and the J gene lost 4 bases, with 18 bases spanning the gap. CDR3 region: CASSSRPQGRNQPQHF. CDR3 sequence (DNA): TGTGCCAGCTCATCCCGGCCACAGGGACGAAATCAGCCCCAGCATTTT. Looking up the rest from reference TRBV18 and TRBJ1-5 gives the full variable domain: NAGVMQNPRHLVRRRGQEARLRCSPMKGHSHVYWYRQLPEEGLKFMVYLQKENIIDESGMPKERFSAEFPKEGPSILRIQQVVRGDSAAYFCASSSRPQGRNQPQHFGDGTRLSIL.

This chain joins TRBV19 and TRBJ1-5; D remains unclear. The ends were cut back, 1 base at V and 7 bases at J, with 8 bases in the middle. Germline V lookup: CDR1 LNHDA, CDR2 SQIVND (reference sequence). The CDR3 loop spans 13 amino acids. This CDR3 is CASSIAYLQPQHF. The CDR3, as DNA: TGTGCCAGTAGTATAGCTTACTTACAGCCCCAGCATTTT.

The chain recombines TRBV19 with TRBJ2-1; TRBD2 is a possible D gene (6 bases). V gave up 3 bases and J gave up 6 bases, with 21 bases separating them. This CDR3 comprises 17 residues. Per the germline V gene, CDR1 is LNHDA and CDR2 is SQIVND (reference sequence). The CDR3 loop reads CASSIYGGLRKSNEQFF. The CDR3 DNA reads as TGTGCCAGTAGTATCTACGGGGGATTACGAAAAAGCAATGAGCAGTTCTTC.

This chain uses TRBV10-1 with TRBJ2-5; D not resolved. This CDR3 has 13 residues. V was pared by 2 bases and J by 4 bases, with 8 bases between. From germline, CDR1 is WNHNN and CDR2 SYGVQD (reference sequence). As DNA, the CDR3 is TGCGCCAGCAGTGAGGGCAGGCGAGAGACCCAGTACTTC. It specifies CASSEGRRETQYF.

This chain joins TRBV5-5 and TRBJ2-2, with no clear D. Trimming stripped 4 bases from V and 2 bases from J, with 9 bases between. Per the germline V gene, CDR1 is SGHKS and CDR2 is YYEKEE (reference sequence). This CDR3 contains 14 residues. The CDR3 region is CASSDLVNTGELFF. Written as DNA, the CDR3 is TGTGCCAGCAGCGATTTAGTTAACACCGGGGAGCTGTTTTTT.

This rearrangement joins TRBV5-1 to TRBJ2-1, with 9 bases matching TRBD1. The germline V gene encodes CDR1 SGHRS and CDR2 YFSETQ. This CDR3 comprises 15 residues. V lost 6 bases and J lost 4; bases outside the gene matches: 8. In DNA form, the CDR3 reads TGCGCCAGCACCGAGGAACAGGGGGCATACAATGAGCAGTTCTTC. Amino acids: CASTEEQGAYNEQFF.

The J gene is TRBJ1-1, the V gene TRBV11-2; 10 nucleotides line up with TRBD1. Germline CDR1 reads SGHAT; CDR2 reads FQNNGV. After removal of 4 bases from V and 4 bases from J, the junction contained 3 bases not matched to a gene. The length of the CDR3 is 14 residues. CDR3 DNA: TGTGCCAGCAGCTCCGGACAGGGGGGCACTGAAGCTTTCTTT. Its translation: CASSSGQGGTEAFF. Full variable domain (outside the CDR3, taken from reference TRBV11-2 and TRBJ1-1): EAGVAQSPRYKIIEKRQSVAFWCNPISGHATLYWYQQILGQGPKLLIQFQNNGVVDDSQLPKDRFSAERLKGVDSTLKIQPAKLEDSAVYLCASSSGQGGTEAFFGQGTRLTVV.

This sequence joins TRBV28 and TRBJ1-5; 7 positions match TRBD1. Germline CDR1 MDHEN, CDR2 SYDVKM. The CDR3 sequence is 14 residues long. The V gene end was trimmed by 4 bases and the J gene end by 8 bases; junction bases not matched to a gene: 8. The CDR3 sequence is CASSSPGQKEPQHF. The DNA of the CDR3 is TGTGCCAGCAGTTCTCCGGGACAGAAGGAGCCCCAGCATTTT.

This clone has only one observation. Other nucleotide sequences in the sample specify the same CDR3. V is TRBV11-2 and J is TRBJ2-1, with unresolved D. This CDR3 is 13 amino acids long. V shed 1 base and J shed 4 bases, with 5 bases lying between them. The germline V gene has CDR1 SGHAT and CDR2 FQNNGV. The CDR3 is CASSLGLYNEQFF. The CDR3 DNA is TGTGCCAGCAGCTTAGGTCTGTACAATGAGCAGTTCTTC. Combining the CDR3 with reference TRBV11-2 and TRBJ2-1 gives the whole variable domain EAGVAQSPRYKIIEKRQSVAFWCNPISGHATLYWYQQILGQGPKLLIQFQNNGVVDDSQLPKDRFSAERLKGVDSTLKIQPAKLEDSAVYLCASSLGLYNEQFFGPGTRLTVL.

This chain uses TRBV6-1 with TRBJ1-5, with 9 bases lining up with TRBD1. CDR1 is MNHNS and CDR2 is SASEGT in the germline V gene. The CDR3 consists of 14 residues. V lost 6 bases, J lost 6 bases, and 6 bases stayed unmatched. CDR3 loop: CASRGQGEGQPQHF. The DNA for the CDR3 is TGTGCCAGCAGGGGACAGGGTGAGGGTCAGCCCCAGCATTTT.

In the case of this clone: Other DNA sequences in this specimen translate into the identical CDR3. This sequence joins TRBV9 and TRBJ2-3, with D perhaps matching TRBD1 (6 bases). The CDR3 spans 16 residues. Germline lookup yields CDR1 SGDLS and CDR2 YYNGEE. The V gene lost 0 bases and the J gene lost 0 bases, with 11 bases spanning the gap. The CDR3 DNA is TGTGCCAGCAGCGTAGGCCCAGGGGCCAGCACAGATACGCAGTATTTT. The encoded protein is CASSVGPGASTDTQYF. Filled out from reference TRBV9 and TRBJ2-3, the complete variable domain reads DSGVTQTPKHLITATGQRVTLRCSPRSGDLSVYWYQQSLDQGLQFLIQYYNGEERAKGNILERFSAQQFPDLHSELNLSSLELGDSALYFCASSVGPGASTDTQYFGPGTRLTVL.

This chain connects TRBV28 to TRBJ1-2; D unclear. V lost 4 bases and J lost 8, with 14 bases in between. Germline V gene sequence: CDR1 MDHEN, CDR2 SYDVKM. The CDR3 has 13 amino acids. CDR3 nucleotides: TGTGCCAGCAGTTCCCGGTCGCCGTTCGGCTACACCTTC. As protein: CASSSRSPFGYTF.

The CDR3 loop reads CASSLGTTANYGYTF. The CDR3 coding sequence is TGTGCCAGCAGCTTGGGCACGACAGCTAACTATGGCTACACCTTC. V is TRBV5-4 and J is TRBJ1-2; a weak D match, TRBD1 (5 bases). The CDR3 is made up of 15 amino acids. From germline, CDR1 is SGHNT and CDR2 YYREEE (reference sequence). V dropped 0 bases and J dropped 0 bases, with 9 bases sitting between them.

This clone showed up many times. The CDR3 protein is CASSLKTGGANTGELFF. In nucleotides, the CDR3 is TGTGCCAGCAGCCTTAAGACAGGGGGCGCGAACACCGGGGAGCTGTTTTTT. The chain uses TRBV7-8 and TRBJ2-2; 10 nucleotides match TRBD1. The CDR3 has 17 amino acids. The J segment lost 0 bases and the V segment lost 5 bases, leaving 6 bases of the junction unmatched. Germline CDR1 SGHVS, CDR2 FQNEAQ.

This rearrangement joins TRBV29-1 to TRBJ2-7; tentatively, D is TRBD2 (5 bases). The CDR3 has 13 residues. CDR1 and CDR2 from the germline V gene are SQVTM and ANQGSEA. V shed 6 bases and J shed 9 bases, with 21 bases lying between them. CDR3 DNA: TGCAGCGTGACCGGAACGGGGTCTACGGGGCAGTACTTC. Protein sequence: CSVTGTGSTGQYF.

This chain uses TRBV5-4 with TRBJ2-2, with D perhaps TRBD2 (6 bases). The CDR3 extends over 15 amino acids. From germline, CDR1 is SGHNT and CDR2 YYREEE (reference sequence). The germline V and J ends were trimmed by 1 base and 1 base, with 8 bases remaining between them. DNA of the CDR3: TGTGCCAGCAGCTTGCCGCGGGAGAACACCGGGGAGCTGTTTTTT. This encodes CASSLPRENTGELFF.

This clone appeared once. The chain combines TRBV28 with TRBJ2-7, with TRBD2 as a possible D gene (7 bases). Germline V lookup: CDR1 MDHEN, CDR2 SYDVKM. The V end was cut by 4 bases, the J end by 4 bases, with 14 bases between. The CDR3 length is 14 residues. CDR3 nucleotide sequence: TGTGCCAGCAGTTCTCCCGGGGGGCCTTACGAGCAGTACTTC. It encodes CASSSPGGPYEQYF.

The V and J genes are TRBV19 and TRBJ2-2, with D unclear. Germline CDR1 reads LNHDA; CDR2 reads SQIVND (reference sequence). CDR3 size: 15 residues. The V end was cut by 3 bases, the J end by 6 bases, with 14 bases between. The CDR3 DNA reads TGTGCCAGTAGTATGATGACTTCTGTGGCCGGGGAGCTGTTTTTT. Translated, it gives CASSMMTSVAGELFF.

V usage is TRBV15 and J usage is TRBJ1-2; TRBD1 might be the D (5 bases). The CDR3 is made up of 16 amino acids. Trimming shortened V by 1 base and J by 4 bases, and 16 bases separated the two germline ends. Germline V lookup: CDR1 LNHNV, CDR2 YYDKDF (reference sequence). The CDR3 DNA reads TGTGCCACCAGCAGAGGCTCCGGAGGGGTGTTCTATGGCTACACCTTC. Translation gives CATSRGSGGVFYGYTF.

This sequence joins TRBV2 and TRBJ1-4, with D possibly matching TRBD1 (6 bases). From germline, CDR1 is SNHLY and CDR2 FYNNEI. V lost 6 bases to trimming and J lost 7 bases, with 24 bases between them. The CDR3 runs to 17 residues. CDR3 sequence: CASRGQGRLPYSEKLFF. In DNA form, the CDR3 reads TGTGCCAGCAGGGGCCAGGGGCGTCTTCCCTATAGTGAAAAACTGTTTTTT.

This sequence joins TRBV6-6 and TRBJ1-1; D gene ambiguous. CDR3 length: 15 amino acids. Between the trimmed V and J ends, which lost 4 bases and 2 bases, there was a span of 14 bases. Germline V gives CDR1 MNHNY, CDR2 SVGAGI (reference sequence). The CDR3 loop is CASSFTPSTNTEAFF. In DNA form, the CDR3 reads TGTGCCAGCAGTTTCACACCCTCCACTAACACTGAAGCTTTCTTT.

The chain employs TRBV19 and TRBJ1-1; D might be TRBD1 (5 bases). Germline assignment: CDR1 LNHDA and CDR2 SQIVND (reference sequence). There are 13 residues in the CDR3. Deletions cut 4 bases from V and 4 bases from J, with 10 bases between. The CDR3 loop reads CASSTSQVTEAFF. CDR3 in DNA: TGTGCCAGTAGTACATCACAGGTCACTGAAGCTTTCTTT.

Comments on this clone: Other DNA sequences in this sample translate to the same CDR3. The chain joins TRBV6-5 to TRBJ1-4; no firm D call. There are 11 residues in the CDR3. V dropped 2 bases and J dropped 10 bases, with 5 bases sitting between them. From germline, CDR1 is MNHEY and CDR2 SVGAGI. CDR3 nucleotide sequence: TGTGCCAGCAGTTACGCGGGAAAACTGTTTTTT. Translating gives CASSYAGKLFF.

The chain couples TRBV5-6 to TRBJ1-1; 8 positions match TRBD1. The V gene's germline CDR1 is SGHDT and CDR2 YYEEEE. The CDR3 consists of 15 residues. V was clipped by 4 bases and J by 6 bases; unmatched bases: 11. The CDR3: CASSPVGQGDPEAFF. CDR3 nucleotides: TGTGCCAGCAGCCCCGTCGGACAGGGAGACCCTGAAGCTTTCTTT.

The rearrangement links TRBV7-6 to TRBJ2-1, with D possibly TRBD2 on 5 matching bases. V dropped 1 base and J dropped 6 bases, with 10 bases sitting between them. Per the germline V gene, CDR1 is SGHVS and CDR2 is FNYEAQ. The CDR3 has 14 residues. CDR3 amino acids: CASSLEVASNEQFF. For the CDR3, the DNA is TGTGCCAGCAGCTTAGAAGTAGCGTCCAATGAGCAGTTCTTC.